This record covers a single T cell receptor (beta chain). Its antigen is still unknown. The V and J ends lost 2 bases and 2 bases, in that order; junction bases with no gene match: 8. The CDR3 is 16 residues long. The germline gives CDR1 MNHEY, CDR2 SVGAGI. This entry belongs to a study of cytomegalovirus exposure and HLA in healthy donors. Whole-study results and caveats: After further analysis at a later stage, 16,951 TCR beta sequences were associated with HLA alleles at 0.05 false discovery rate. In a later analysis, HLA-associated TCR beta chains were more clonally expanded than equally common others. Rare TCR sequences predominated, though certain public TCRs were found in many donors.

Amplification used 60 Vbeta primers and 13 Jbeta primers. Profiled with immunoSEQ multiplex PCR; TCRdb holds only in-frame clones, not every one. The profile shows fewer than 250,000 clones, 60% to 80% of them singletons. The chain uses TRBV6-5 and TRBJ2-5; the match to TRBD2 covers 7 bases. Source material: PBMCs. This sequence was found in a woman in her thirties in good health and CMV-seropositive. The CDR3 loop reads CASSYDWTRGQETQYF. The CDR3 DNA follows: TGTGCCAGCAGTTACGATTGGACGCGGGGGCAAGAGACCCAGTACTTC.